The clone carrying this T cell receptor (beta chain) was detected a few times. Generated by immunoSEQ multiplex PCR, the TCRdb table keeps only in-frame clones and is missing some. The table lists over 200,000 clones, 80% to 90% of them singletons. This CDR3 comprises 12 residues. Germline V gives CDR1 SGHDT, CDR2 YYEEEE. Trimming removed 4 bases at V and 0 bases at J, with 4 bases between. These data are taken from a study of blood T cell repertoires in COVID-19. Turning to the study itself: Sample material is recorded as cDNA or gDNA derived from T cells, B-cell-depleted T cells, or PBMCs.

The sample taken for sequencing was peripheral blood. The origin of this receptor is a man between 35 and 55 years old with active or convalescent COVID-19. The rearrangement links TRBV5-6 to TRBJ1-2, with D hard to call. Written as DNA, the CDR3 is TGTGCCAGCAGCGTAGCTAACTATGGCTACACCTTC. Amino acid sequence: CASSVANYGYTF. Full variable domain (outside the CDR3, taken from reference TRBV5-6 and TRBJ1-2): DAGVTQSPTHLIKTRGQQVTLRCSPKSGHDTVSWYQQALGQGPQFIFQYYEEEERQRGNFPDRFSGHQFPNYSSELNVNALLLGDSALYLCASSVANYGYTFGSGTRLTVV.